This T cell receptor beta chain comes out of a study of blood T cell repertoires in COVID-19. Produced via immunoSEQ multiplex PCR; TCRdb's table is partial and in-frame only. This table has under 300,000 clones, about 90% appearing once. This CDR3 region has 14 residues. Germline lookup yields CDR1 SGDLS and CDR2 YYNGEE. Trimming shortened V by 4 bases and J by 6 bases, and 17 bases separated the two germline ends. The sequenced material came from PBMCs or T cells enriched from blood (not recorded which). The gene calls are TRBV9 and TRBJ2-7, with a weak D call TRBD1 (6 bases). The receptor's source is a human donor in a cohort exposed to, infected with or recovered from COVID-19 (not recorded which). The donor label of this sample is uncertain. The CDR3 sequence: CASSLNTGYGEQYF. The CDR3 coding sequence is TGTGCCAGCAGCCTGAATACAGGGTACGGCGAGCAGTACTTC.